Sequencing of this T cell receptor (beta chain) was carried out in a study of T cell responses to AZD1222 COVID-19 vaccine (dated by TCRdb to the early 2020s). In the study overall: AZD1222 recipients whose second dose came at about 4 weeks and those whose second dose came at about 12 weeks were combined into one group, since spike-specific TCR depth and breadth did not differ between the two schedules. TCR sequencing covered fewer than 250 trial participants: roughly 200 given two doses of AZD1222 and 26 given two doses of MenACWY control vaccine. Trial participants were enrolled into age subgroups of 18-55, 56-69 and 70-plus years, which contained about 150, 27 and 61 TCR-sequenced participants, respectively.

The sample holds a few counts of this clone. Its antigen is currently not known. No base qualities exist here, and no much larger clone lies one base off it. The CDR3 regions of human TCRbeta chains were analyzed by immunosequencing. Concerning the study's data processing: Repertoire TCRs were checked for matches against a reference library of SARS-CoV-2-specific TCRs that had been generated using the MIRA antigen-specificity platform. Breadth was defined as the fraction of unique TCRs that were SARS-CoV-2-associated, and depth was defined as the fraction of total T cells that were SARS-CoV-2-associated. Each spike-specific TCR was assigned to its reactive spike region and to a CD4 or CD8 class using the MIRA data. Log10-transformed breadth and depth values were compared by one-way ANOVA with Sidak's multiple comparisons tests. This is the immuneACCESS table as TCRdb keeps it, with only in-frame sequences that have V and J called. A part of the clones is gone; compared with another copy, unresolved V genes explain less than half, and the rest is unexplained. V, J and clone size are those of that table, while D and trimming were read from the DNA. Here the sample has 150,000 or so clones; 85% to 95% occur a single time. Clones ranked in the top ten supply over 0.7% of the sample.

The CDR3 spans 15 residues, from the cysteine through the phenylalanine. Just the 45-base CDR3 DNA is kept, in frame starting at base 1. The germline V gene (reference sequence) sets CDR1 to LGHDT and CDR2 to YNNKEL. V is clipped by 0 bases and J by 6 bases, and the sequence between their germline boundaries is 14 bases long. Broader findings and caveats from the paper: Because no samples from the day 14 peak response were available, repertoires could be characterized only after the peak T cell response. A significant rise in spike-specific TCR breadth and depth was observed after two AZD1222 doses relative to day 0 and relative to MenACWY recipients. The whole spike protein was spanned by vaccine-associated CD4 TCRs, and dominant responses were seen in regions 160-218 and 743-854. Epitopes outside the regions mutated in the B.1.351 and B.1.1.7 variants were reportedly recognized by nearly half of the unique spike-specific TCRs. In the small 56-69-year group, the increase in depth fell short of significance, most likely because of low power. Conclusions about previously exposed vaccinees are limited because only six or seven AZD1222 recipients were SARS-CoV-2 seropositive at baseline. Participants were mostly white British, with more females than males. The authors suggested clonal diversity may have been underestimated.

Sample time point, as interpreted from the label and publication: baseline before first vaccination. Samples from vaccinated people were obtained from the UK trials COV001 and COV002, which included a single-blind randomized controlled phase 2/3 trial of AZD1222 (ChAdOx1 nCoV-19) in healthy adults. For TCRbeta chain sequencing, PBMC samples from trial participants were taken at day 0 and at day 28 after the second dose. This sequence was found in an adult in good health. Sequencing was performed on peripheral blood, taken on day 0 of AZD1222 vaccination. This chain joins TRBV3-1 (or the pseudogene TRBV3-2) to TRBJ1-2, with no D gene named confidently. The CDR3 in this case is CASSQDEGRRNGYTF. The DNA reads as follows: TGTGCCAGCAGCCAAGATGAAGGGAGGCGAAATGGCTACACCTTC.